This T cell receptor beta chain originates from a study of cytotoxic CD8 clonotypes in ibrutinib-treated CLL. Study findings and constraints: Clonality went up at ibrutinib response and then declined back toward baseline at progression. Baseline levels of clonality went above those of age-matched healthy donors and moved with circulating CD8+ T-cell counts.

This clone has only a few counts. Its target is not known. Germline CDR1 reads SQVTM; CDR2 reads ANQGSEA. This CDR3 comprises 14 residues. V shed 8 bases, J shed 6 bases, and the junction held 10 bases outside the gene matches. Only in-frame clones appear in the TCRdb table, and some are missing; sequencing was by immunoSEQ multiplex PCR. The data show approximately 92,000 clones, roughly four fifths seen once. The source is a human donor with chronic lymphocytic leukemia. Sequenced here: PBMCs, sampled after 24 months of ibrutinib treatment. The chain carries TRBV29-1 and TRBJ2-1; 10 positions agree with TRBD2. The CDR3 DNA follows: TGCAGCACAGCAAGCGGGAGGGTGGGCAATGAGCAGTTCTTC. Protein: CSTASGRVGNEQFF.